The present TCR beta chain was sequenced within a study of T cell responses to AZD1222 COVID-19 vaccine (dated by TCRdb to the early 2020s). The study in broad terms: A total of 240 or so trial participants underwent TCR sequencing, of whom nearly 210 had received two doses of AZD1222 and about 25 had received two doses of the MenACWY control vaccine. Enrollment into the trials was organized by age into subgroups of 18-55, 56-69 and 70-plus years, and those subgroups contained roughly 150, 30 and 60 TCR-sequenced participants, respectively. Overall study results and their limits: Because no day 14 peak-response samples were available, repertoires were characterized only after the peak T cell response. Participants were mostly white British and included more females than males, and it was suggested by the authors that clonal diversity may have been underestimated. Conclusions about previously exposed vaccinees are limited, since just five or six AZD1222 recipients were seropositive for SARS-CoV-2 at baseline. After two AZD1222 doses, both the breadth and the depth of spike-specific TCRs were significantly higher than at day 0 and than in MenACWY recipients. The 56-69-year group was small, and its depth increase did not reach significance, likely because of low power. Nearly half of unique spike-specific TCRs reportedly recognized epitopes outside regions mutated in the B.1.351 and B.1.1.7 variants. CD4 TCRs associated with the vaccine covered the entire spike protein, and the dominant responses were in regions 160-218 and 743-854.

The CDR3 regions of human TCRbeta chains were analyzed by immunosequencing. For the original study's pipeline: TCRs in the repertoires were compared against a reference library of SARS-CoV-2-specific TCRs that had been generated with the MIRA antigen-specificity platform. Breadth meant the fraction of unique TCRs that were SARS-CoV-2-associated, whereas depth meant the fraction of total T cells that were SARS-CoV-2-associated. Each spike-specific TCR was assigned to its reactive spike region and to a CD4 or CD8 class using the MIRA data. Log10-transformed breadth and depth values were compared by one-way ANOVA with Sidak's multiple comparisons tests. The source is immuneACCESS, and TCRdb retained only in-frame sequences with V and J called. Part of the clones is not carried over; for the studies checked, unresolved V genes explain less than half of this, and the remainder is unexplained. That table gives V, J and clone size, and the DNA gave D and trimming. Present in this sample are 15,000 to 20,000 clones, around 81% of which were seen just once. About 21% of the sample belongs to the ten largest clones.

From a lookup of the germline V gene (reference sequence), CDR1 and CDR2 are SSHAT and FNYEAQ. The CDR3 contains 18 residues, cysteine and phenylalanine counted. Just the 54-base CDR3 DNA is kept, in frame starting at base 1. Germline trimming amounts to 5 bases on V and 4 bases on J, with 14 as the count of junction bases outside the gene matches. A remark on this clone: The target of this receptor is not known. No much larger clone is present one base from it, and per-base qualities are unavailable.

Interpreted using the paper, the time point label stands for: about 28 days (+/-7) after the second vaccine dose. AZD1222 recipients whose second dose came at about 4 weeks and those whose second dose came at about 12 weeks were combined into one group, since spike-specific TCR depth and breadth did not differ between the two schedules. Vaccinee samples were obtained from the UK trials COV001 and COV002, which included a single-blind randomized controlled phase 2/3 trial of AZD1222 (ChAdOx1 nCoV-19) in healthy adults. For TCRbeta chain sequencing, PBMC samples were collected from trial participants at day 0 and at day 28 after the second dose.

The rearrangement combines TRBV7-7 with TRBJ1-4; TRBD1 matches 9 bases in the middle. This TCR came from an adult who received the AZD1222 COVID-19 vaccine. This material consisted of peripheral blood, taken 28 days after the second AZD1222 dose. CDR3 protein: CASSNPQGQGNSNEKLFF. The bases read TGTGCCAGCAGCAACCCCCAGGGACAGGGAAATAGTAATGAAAAACTGTTTTTT.